A single sample gave rise to the 30 T cell receptor beta chains below, sequenced in a study of T cell changes during pregnancy in multiple sclerosis. Using immunoSEQ multiplex PCR, the repertoire was profiled, and TCRdb retains in-frame clones only, with some absent. Here the sample spans under 90,000 clones, more than 90% being singletons. Sequences were derived from peripheral blood, sampled after pregnancy. The receptors come from a female donor in good health, enrolled as a control in a pregnancy study.

The chain is built from TRBV2 and TRBJ2-3; 11 bases match TRBD2. This CDR3 spans 13 amino acids. V lost 6 bases to trimming and J lost 6 bases; unmatched junction nucleotides: 2. Germline CDR1 is SNHLY and CDR2 is FYNNEI. The chain's CDR3 is CASRLAGGDTQYF. The CDR3 nucleotides are TGTGCCAGCAGGCTAGCGGGGGGTGATACGCAGTATTTT. The full variable domain, in which reference TRBV2 and TRBJ2-3 provide the parts outside the CDR3, is EPEVTQTPSHQVTQMGQEVILRCVPISNHLYFYWYRQILGQKVEFLVSFYNNEISEKSEIFDDQFSVERPDGSNFTLKIRSTKLEDSAMYFCASRLAGGDTQYFGPGTRLTVL.

This chain uses TRBV11-2 with TRBJ1-6; weak D call: TRBD1 (5 bases). There are 19 residues in the CDR3. V gave up 5 bases and J gave up 5 bases, with 25 bases separating them. Germline assignment: CDR1 SGHAT and CDR2 FQNNGV. The CDR3 coding sequence is TGTGCCAGCAGCCGGACACAACTGACCATAACGAATCATAATTCACCCCTCCACTTT. This gives the protein CASSRTQLTITNHNSPLHF.

This clone was seen a handful of times. The chain links TRBV2 to TRBJ1-2; 9 positions match TRBD1. The CDR3 is 14 residues long. The germline V gene encodes CDR1 SNHLY and CDR2 FYNNEI. With V trimmed by 5 bases and J by 7 bases, 8 bases remained unmatched. As DNA, the CDR3 is TGTGCCAGCAGTTGGACAGGGGACGGCTCTGGCTACACCTTC. Its translation: CASSWTGDGSGYTF.

The chain joins TRBV18 to TRBJ1-1; D unresolved. The ends were cut back, 0 bases at V and 9 bases at J, with 11 bases in the middle. Germline V gives CDR1 KGHSH, CDR2 LQKENI. The CDR3 sequence is 13 residues long. The CDR3 coding sequence is TGTGCCAGCTCACCACCGTCTTACAGACAAGCTTTCTTT. This codes for CASSPPSYRQAFF.

The chain joins TRBV2 to TRBJ2-1; 7 bases agree with TRBD2. The germline V gene has CDR1 SNHLY and CDR2 FYNNEI. The CDR3 totals 17 residues. With V trimmed by 2 bases and J by 5 bases, 12 bases remained unmatched. This chain's CDR3 is CASSEIVWGGLNNEQFF. The CDR3 bases are TGTGCCAGCAGTGAAATCGTGTGGGGGGGTTTAAACAATGAGCAGTTCTTC.

This chain links TRBV7-8 with TRBJ1-1; D remains ambiguous. This CDR3 has 17 amino acids. Looked up from germline, CDR1 is SGHVS and CDR2 is FQNEAQ. Trimming took off 0 bases at V and 7 bases at J, with 21 bases between the two ends. The CDR3 DNA reads TGTGCCAGCAGCTTAGCCCAGCTGAGGGTTGGGTCCCGTGAAGCTTTCTTT. This translates into CASSLAQLRVGSREAFF.

This chain joins TRBV28 and TRBJ2-7, with 8 bases aligning to TRBD2. Germline CDR1 is MDHEN and CDR2 is SYDVKM. V lost 7 bases, J lost 2 bases, and 13 bases stayed unmatched. The CDR3 consists of 16 residues. The CDR3 loop is CASIPSGGRAAYEQYF. CDR3 DNA: TGTGCCAGCATACCCAGCGGGGGCAGGGCGGCCTACGAGCAGTACTTC.

V gene TRBV2 combines with J gene TRBJ1-1; D uncertain. CDR1 SNHLY and CDR2 FYNNEI come from the germline V gene. This CDR3 has 13 residues. Trimming pared 4 bases from V and 0 bases from J, leaving 6 bases between. The CDR3 DNA sequence: TGTGCCAGCAGTGCGGTCTTGAACACTGAAGCTTTCTTT. Its translation: CASSAVLNTEAFF.

The CDR3 bases are TGTGCCAGCACCCGAGGGGGTTGGGAGACCCAGTACTTC. Translation gives CASTRGGWETQYF. The V gene is TRBV6-1, the J gene TRBJ2-5; D may be TRBD1 (6 bases). V gave up 7 bases and J gave up 5 bases, with 14 bases separating them. Germline CDR1 MNHNS, CDR2 SASEGT. The CDR3 sequence is 13 residues long.

The rearrangement links TRBV7-6 to TRBJ2-7; 8 nucleotides match TRBD1. V was pared by 5 bases and J by 3 bases, with 3 bases of the junction left unmatched. The CDR3 contains 13 residues. CDR1 SGHVS and CDR2 FNYEAQ come from the germline V gene. CDR3 DNA: TGTGCCAGCAGCGTGACAGGGGTCTACGAGCAGTACTTC. This gives the protein CASSVTGVYEQYF. Supplemented by reference TRBV7-6 and TRBJ2-7, the full variable domain reads GAGVSQSPRYKVTKRGQDVALRCDPISGHVSLYWYRQALGQGPEFLTYFNYEAQQDKSGLPNDRFSAERPEGSISTLTIQRTEQRDSAMYRCASSVTGVYEQYFGPGTRLTVT.

The CDR3 DNA reads as TGCGCCAGCAGCGCCCCCACAGGGAGGGGGGCTGAAGCTTTCTTT. This gives the protein CASSAPTGRGAEAFF. The chain uses TRBV5-1 and TRBJ1-1, with D perhaps matching TRBD1 (6 bases). Trimming pared 4 bases from V and 6 bases from J, leaving 19 bases between. Germline loops: CDR1 SGHRS, CDR2 YFSETQ. The CDR3 is 15 residues long.

This chain connects TRBV29-1 to TRBJ2-2, with D possibly TRBD1 on 6 matching bases. This CDR3 comprises 13 residues. Germline lookup yields CDR1 SQVTM and CDR2 ANQGSEA. V was trimmed by 7 bases and J by 3 bases, leaving 12 bases between them. The CDR3 nucleotides are TGCAGCGCCGGGACATACGACACCGGGGAGCTGTTTTTT. This encodes CSAGTYDTGELFF.

The V call is TRBV28, the J call TRBJ2-7; no firm D call. The germline V and J ends were trimmed by 5 bases and 0 bases, with 17 bases remaining between them. The V gene's germline CDR1 is MDHEN and CDR2 SYDVKM. The CDR3 spans 16 residues. The CDR3 loop is CASSSITRFTSYEQYF. CDR3 nucleotides: TGTGCCAGCAGTAGTATTACGAGGTTTACCTCCTACGAGCAGTACTTC.

This clone was seen once. V gene TRBV19 combines with J gene TRBJ2-7; a possible D gene is TRBD2 (5 bases). CDR1 and CDR2 from the germline V gene are LNHDA and SQIVND (reference sequence). CDR3 length equals 11 residues. Trimming took off 6 bases at V and 2 bases at J, with 5 bases between the two ends. The CDR3 reads CASRGAYEQYF. CDR3 bases: TGTGCCAGTAGGGGAGCCTACGAGCAGTACTTC. The whole variable domain, remainder taken from reference TRBV19 and TRBJ2-7, is DGGITQSPKYLFRKEGQNVTLSCEQNLNHDAMYWYRQDPGQGLRLIYYSQIVNDFQKGDIAEGYSVSREKKESFPLTVTSAQKNPTAFYLCASRGAYEQYFGPGTRLTVT.

This clone was observed a single time. V and J are TRBV11-2 and TRBJ2-5; 9 positions agree with TRBD2. Germline CDR1 and CDR2: SGHAT and FQNNGV. V dropped 5 bases and J dropped 2; count of bases not matched to a gene: 6. This CDR3 is 15 amino acids long. The CDR3 nucleotides are TGTGCCAGCAGCCCAGTCAGCGGGAGGCAAGAGACCCAGTACTTC. Translating it yields CASSPVSGRQETQYF.

V and J are TRBV28 and TRBJ2-7; 11 nucleotides line up with TRBD2. The junction had 4 bases not matched to a gene; V was cut back by 7 bases and J by 5 bases. The CDR3 runs to 13 residues. The germline CDR1 and CDR2 sequences are MDHEN and SYDVKM. The CDR3 loop is CASKLAGVHEQYF. The DNA for the CDR3 is TGTGCCAGCAAACTAGCGGGAGTTCACGAGCAGTACTTC.

The sample holds one count of this clone. The V and J genes are TRBV7-3 and TRBJ2-2; possible D gene TRBD1, 6 bases. CDR1 is SGHTA, CDR2 FQGTGA, per germline. Trimming shortened V by 5 bases and J by 4 bases, and 17 bases separated the two germline ends. The CDR3 is 16 amino acids. CDR3 DNA sequence: TGTGCCAGCAGCCCCGCCGGGCCAGGGGTCACCGGGGAGCTGTTTTTT. It encodes CASSPAGPGVTGELFF.

The J gene is TRBJ1-2, the V gene TRBV27, with TRBD1 matching over 9 bases. In germline, CDR1 is MNHEY, CDR2 SMNVEV (reference sequence). The CDR3 runs to 14 residues. V trimming: 5 bases; J trimming: 6 bases; junction bases outside the gene matches: 7. CDR3 sequence (DNA): TGTGCCAGCAGTGGACAGGGGCTTGGCAATGGCTACACCTTC. Translated: CASSGQGLGNGYTF.

The chain employs TRBV28 and TRBJ2-7; 7 nucleotides align to TRBD2. The germline V gene encodes CDR1 MDHEN and CDR2 SYDVKM. Unmatched junction bases numbered 5, after V lost 3 bases and J lost 3 bases. The CDR3 is made up of 14 amino acids. CDR3 in DNA: TGTGCCAGCAGTTTTTGGGGGGGTCGCTACGAGCAGTACTTC. Translated, it gives CASSFWGGRYEQYF.

J is TRBJ2-3 and V is TRBV19; the match to TRBD1 covers 10 bases. The ends lost 9 bases at V and 2 bases at J; junction bases unmatched: 11. The CDR3 extends over 16 amino acids. Germline CDR1 is LNHDA and CDR2 is SQIVND (reference sequence). In DNA form, the CDR3 reads TGTGCCAGCCCTCTGACCGGGACAGGGGACACAGATACGCAGTATTTT. This sequence encodes CASPLTGTGDTDTQYF. The variable domain in full, with the rest retrieved from reference TRBV19 and TRBJ2-3, is DGGITQSPKYLFRKEGQNVTLSCEQNLNHDAMYWYRQDPGQGLRLIYYSQIVNDFQKGDIAEGYSVSREKKESFPLTVTSAQKNPTAFYLCASPLTGTGDTDTQYFGPGTRLTVL.

The V gene is TRBV7-9, the J gene TRBJ1-5; D uncertain. The CDR3 is 12 residues long. V was trimmed by 5 bases and J by 3 bases, leaving 5 bases between them. Per germline, CDR1 SEHNR and CDR2 FQNEAQ (reference sequence). CDR3 DNA sequence: TGTGCCAGCAGCCCAAACAATCAGCCCCAGCATTTT. Translation gives CASSPNNQPQHF.

In regard to this clone: Other DNA sequences from this sample encode an identical CDR3 as well. The V and J genes are TRBV27 and TRBJ1-1, with D unresolved. The CDR3 is made up of 13 amino acids. Germline V gives CDR1 MNHEY, CDR2 SMNVEV (reference sequence). V lost 3 bases and J lost 2, with 7 bases in between. CDR3 in DNA: TGTGCCAGCAGTTTTGGACTTAACACTGAAGCTTTCTTT. Its translation is CASSFGLNTEAFF.

Of note for this clone: This CDR3 is also generated by other DNA sequences in the sample. This rearrangement joins TRBV27 to TRBJ1-6, with 9 bases aligning to TRBD1. The CDR3 contains 17 residues. CDR1 is MNHEY, CDR2 SMNVEV, per germline (reference sequence). J gave up 0 bases and V 5 bases, and 5 bases lay outside the gene matches. The CDR3 DNA sequence: TGTGCCAGCAGTGGGGGGACAGGGAGCTCCTATAATTCACCCCTCCACTTT. Translated, it gives CASSGGTGSSYNSPLHF.

The sample holds one count of this clone. V gene TRBV6-5 combines with J gene TRBJ1-3; 9 bases align to TRBD1. The CDR3 has 16 residues. From germline, CDR1 is MNHEY and CDR2 SVGAGI. Germline trimming cut 4 bases from V and 2 bases from J; bases unmatched to any gene: 6. DNA for the CDR3: TGTGCCAGCAGTTCACCCGGGACAGGGACTGGAAACACCATATATTTT. Amino acids: CASSSPGTGTGNTIYF.

This clone has a single count. V gene TRBV10-3 combines with J gene TRBJ2-2; 8 nucleotides line up with TRBD1. Looked up from germline, CDR1 is ENHRY and CDR2 is SYGVKD. The CDR3 totals 16 residues. The junction had 9 bases not matched to a gene; V was cut back by 6 bases and J by 3 bases. The CDR3 coding sequence is TGTGCCATCAGGGGGTCGACAGGGGAGTACACCGGGGAGCTGTTTTTT. This translates into CAIRGSTGEYTGELFF.

The gene calls are TRBV15 and TRBJ2-1; TRBD1 matches 8 bases. The CDR3 is made up of 15 amino acids. The V gene end was trimmed by 3 bases and the J gene end by 8 bases; junction bases not matched to a gene: 9. Per the germline V gene, CDR1 is LNHNV and CDR2 is YYDKDF (reference sequence). CDR3 coding DNA: TGTGCCACCAGCAGGTATCCGGACAGGGTATATGAGCAGTTCTTC. Its translation is CATSRYPDRVYEQFF.

The rearrangement joins TRBV29-1 to TRBJ2-1, with D perhaps matching TRBD1 (5 bases). The CDR3 extends over 14 amino acids. The germline CDR1 and CDR2 sequences are SQVTM and ANQGSEA. V was cut by 1 base and J by 3 bases, with 10 bases left in between. For the CDR3, the DNA is TGCAGCGTTGAAGTTTCGCAGGGCTACAATGAGCAGTTCTTC. It codes for CSVEVSQGYNEQFF.

V and J are TRBV4-3 and TRBJ2-1; 11 bases fit TRBD2. The CDR3 is 15 residues long. CDR1 and CDR2 (germline): LGHNA, YSLEER. The V and J ends lost 2 bases and 7 bases, in that order; junction bases with no gene match: 4. Written as DNA, the CDR3 is TGCGCCAGCAGCCAACTAGCGGGAGGTTATAATGAGCAGTTCTTC. This encodes CASSQLAGGYNEQFF.

For the CDR3, the DNA is TGTGCCTGGAGTGTGGGGGGGGCCGATACGCAGTATTTT. Its protein product is CAWSVGGADTQYF. The chain couples TRBV30 to TRBJ2-3, with TRBD2 as a possible D gene (7 bases). The CDR3 has 13 amino acids. Germline V lookup: CDR1 GTSNPN, CDR2 SVGIG (reference sequence). V lost 0 bases and J 6 bases, leaving 10 bases between the germline ends.

The gene calls are TRBV28 and TRBJ1-2; 9 positions agree with TRBD1. Looked up from germline, CDR1 is MDHEN and CDR2 is SYDVKM. The CDR3 totals 13 residues. The junction had 6 bases not matched to a gene; V was cut back by 6 bases and J by 7 bases. The CDR3 loop is CASRQQGAGGYTF. Written as DNA, the CDR3 is TGTGCCAGCAGGCAACAGGGGGCTGGTGGCTACACCTTC.